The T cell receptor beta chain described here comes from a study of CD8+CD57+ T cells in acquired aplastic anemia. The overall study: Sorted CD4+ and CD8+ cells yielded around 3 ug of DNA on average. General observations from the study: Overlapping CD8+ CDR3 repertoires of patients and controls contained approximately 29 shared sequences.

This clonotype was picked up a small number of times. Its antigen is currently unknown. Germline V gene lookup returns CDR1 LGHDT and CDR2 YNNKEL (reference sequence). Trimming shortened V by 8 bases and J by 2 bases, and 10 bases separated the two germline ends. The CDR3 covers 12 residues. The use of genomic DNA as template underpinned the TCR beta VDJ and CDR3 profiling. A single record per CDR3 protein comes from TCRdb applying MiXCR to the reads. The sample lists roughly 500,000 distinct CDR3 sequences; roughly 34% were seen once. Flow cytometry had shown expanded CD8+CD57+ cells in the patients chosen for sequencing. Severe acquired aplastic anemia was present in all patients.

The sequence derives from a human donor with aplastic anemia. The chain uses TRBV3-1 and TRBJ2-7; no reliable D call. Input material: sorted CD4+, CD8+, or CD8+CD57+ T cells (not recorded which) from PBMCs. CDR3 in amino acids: CASRGETYEQYF. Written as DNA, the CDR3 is TGTGCCAGCCGAGGTGAAACCTACGAGCAGTACTTC.